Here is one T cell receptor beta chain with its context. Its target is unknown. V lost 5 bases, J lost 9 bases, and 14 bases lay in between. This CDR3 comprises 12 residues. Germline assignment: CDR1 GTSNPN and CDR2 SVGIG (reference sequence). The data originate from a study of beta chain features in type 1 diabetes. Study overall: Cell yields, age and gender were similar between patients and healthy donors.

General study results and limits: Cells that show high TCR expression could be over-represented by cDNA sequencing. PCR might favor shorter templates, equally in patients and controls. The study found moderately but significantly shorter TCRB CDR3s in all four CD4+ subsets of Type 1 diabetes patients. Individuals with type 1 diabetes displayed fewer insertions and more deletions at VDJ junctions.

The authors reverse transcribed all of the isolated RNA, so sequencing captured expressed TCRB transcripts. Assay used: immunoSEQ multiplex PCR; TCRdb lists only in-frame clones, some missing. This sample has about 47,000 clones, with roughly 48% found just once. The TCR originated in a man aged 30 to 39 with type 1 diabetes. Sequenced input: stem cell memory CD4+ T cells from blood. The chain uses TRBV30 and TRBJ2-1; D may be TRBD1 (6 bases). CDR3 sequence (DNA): TGTGCCTGGCCTCAGGGGAAGGGTGAGCAGTTCTTC. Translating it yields CAWPQGKGEQFF.